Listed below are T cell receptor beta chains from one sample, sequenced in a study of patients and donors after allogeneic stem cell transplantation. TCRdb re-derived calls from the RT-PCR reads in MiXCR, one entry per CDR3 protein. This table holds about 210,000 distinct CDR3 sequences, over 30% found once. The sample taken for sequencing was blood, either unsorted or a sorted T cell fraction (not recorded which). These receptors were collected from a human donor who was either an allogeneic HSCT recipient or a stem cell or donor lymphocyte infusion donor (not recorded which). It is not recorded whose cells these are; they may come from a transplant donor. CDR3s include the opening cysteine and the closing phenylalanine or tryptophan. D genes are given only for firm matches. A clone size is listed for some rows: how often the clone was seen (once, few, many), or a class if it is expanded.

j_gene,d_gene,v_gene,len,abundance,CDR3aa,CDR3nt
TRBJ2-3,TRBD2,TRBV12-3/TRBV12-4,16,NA,CASRPKSGGAFDTQYF,TGTGCCAGCAGACCCAAAAGCGGGGGGGCCTTTGATACGCAGTATTTT
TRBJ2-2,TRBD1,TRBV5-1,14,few,CASSRDRHTGELFF,TGCGCCAGCAGTCGGGACAGACACACCGGGGAGCTGTTTTTT
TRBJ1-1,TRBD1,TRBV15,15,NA,CATSGRDRGRTEAFF,TGTGCCACCAGCGGACGGGACAGGGGGCGAACTGAAGCTTTCTTT
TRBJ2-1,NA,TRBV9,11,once,CASSVGGEQFF,TGTGCCAGCAGCGTAGGGGGTGAGCAGTTCTTC
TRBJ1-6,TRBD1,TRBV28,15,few,CASSNHRGRNSPLHF,TGTGCCAGCAGTAACCACAGGGGGCGAAATTCACCCCTCCACTTT
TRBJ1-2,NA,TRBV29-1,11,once,CSVVQAGGYTF,TGCAGCGTTGTTCAGGCGGGAGGCTACACCTTC
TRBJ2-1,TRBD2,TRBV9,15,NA,CASSSSGAGGDEQFF,TGTGCCAGCAGCTCTTCTGGAGCGGGGGGCGATGAGCAGTTCTTC
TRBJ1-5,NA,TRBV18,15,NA,CASSSNPIGGKPQHF,TGTGCCAGCTCATCCAACCCCATTGGGGGGAAGCCCCAGCATTTT
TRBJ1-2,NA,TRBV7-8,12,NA,CATSQGDYGYTF,TGTGCCACCTCACAGGGAGACTATGGCTACACCTTC
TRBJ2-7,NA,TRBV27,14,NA,CASSYRGTIYEQYF,TGTGCCAGCAGTTACAGAGGGACCATTTACGAGCAGTACTTC
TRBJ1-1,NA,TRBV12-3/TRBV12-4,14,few,CASSLGGVNTEAFF,TGTGCCAGCAGTTTAGGGGGGGTGAACACTGAAGCTTTCTTT
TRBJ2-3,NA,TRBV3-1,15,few,CASSQGRQSTDTQYF,TGTGCCAGCAGCCAGGGACGCCAAAGCACAGATACGCAGTATTTT
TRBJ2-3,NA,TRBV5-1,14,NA,CASSLEGSTDTQYF,TGCGCCAGCAGCTTGGAGGGTTCCACAGATACGCAGTATTTT
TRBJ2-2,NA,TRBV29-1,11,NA,CSVALTGELFF,TGCAGCGTTGCCCTCACCGGGGAGCTGTTTTTT
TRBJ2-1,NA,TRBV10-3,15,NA,CAIRTGYLSYNEQFF,TGTGCCATCAGGACGGGATATCTCTCCTACAATGAGCAGTTCTTC
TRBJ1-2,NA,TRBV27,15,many,CASSLGGRTPNGYTF,TGTGCCAGCTCCCTTGGCGGACGGACCCCCAATGGCTACACCTTC
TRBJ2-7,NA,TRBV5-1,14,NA,CASSFDYISYEQYF,TGCGCCAGCAGTTTCGACTACATCTCCTACGAGCAGTACTTC
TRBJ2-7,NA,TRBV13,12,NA,CASSLGPDEQYF,TGTGCCAGCAGCTTAGGTCCGGACGAGCAGTACTTC
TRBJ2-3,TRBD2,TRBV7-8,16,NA,CASSSVRGGRTDTQYF,TGTGCCAGCAGCTCGGTACGGGGGGGGCGCACAGATACGCAGTATTTT
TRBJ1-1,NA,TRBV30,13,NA,CALETGSGTEAFF,TGTGCCTTAGAAACAGGGTCTGGCACTGAAGCTTTCTTT
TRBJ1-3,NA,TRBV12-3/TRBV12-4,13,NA,CASTLRLPSPIYF,TGTGCCAGCACCCTCCGTCTCCCGAGCCCCATATATTTT
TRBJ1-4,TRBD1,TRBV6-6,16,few,CASSSGQGKGYEKLFF,TGTGCCAGCAGTTCCGGACAGGGAAAGGGGTATGAAAAACTGTTTTTT
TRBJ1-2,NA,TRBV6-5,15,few,CASSYSDSGIYGYTF,TGTGCCAGCAGTTACTCGGACAGCGGAATTTATGGCTACACCTTC
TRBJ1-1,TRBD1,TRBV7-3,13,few,CASSWDSDTEAFF,TGTGCCAGCAGCTGGGACAGCGATACTGAAGCTTTCTTT
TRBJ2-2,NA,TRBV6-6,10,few,CASLGGELFF,TGTGCCTCGCTGGGCGGGGAGCTGTTTTTT
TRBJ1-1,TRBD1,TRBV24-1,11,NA,CATRKGADAFF,TGTGCCACCAGGAAGGGGGCGGACGCTTTCTTT
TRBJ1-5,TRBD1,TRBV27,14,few,CASSFGTGHQPQHF,TGTGCCAGCAGTTTTGGGACAGGGCATCAGCCCCAGCATTTT
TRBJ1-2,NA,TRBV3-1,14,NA,CASMKGRGYDGYTF,TGTGCCAGCATGAAAGGGAGGGGTTACGATGGCTACACCTTC
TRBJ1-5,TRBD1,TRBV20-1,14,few,CSAGGQGQGQPQHF,TGCAGTGCTGGGGGACAGGGGCAGGGGCAGCCCCAGCATTTT
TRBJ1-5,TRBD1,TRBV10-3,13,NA,CAISGQGGQPQHF,TGTGCCATCAGTGGACAGGGTGGACAGCCCCAGCATTTT
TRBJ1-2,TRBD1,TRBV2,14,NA,CASSAGTGVAGYTF,TGTGCCAGCAGCGCAGGGACAGGGGTCGCTGGCTACACCTTC
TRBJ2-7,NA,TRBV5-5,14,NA,CASHASVSSYEQYF,TGTGCCAGCCACGCCTCGGTAAGCTCCTACGAGCAGTACTTC
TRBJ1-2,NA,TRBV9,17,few,CASSVLDRDPRNYGYTF,TGTGCCAGCAGCGTCCTAGACCGGGACCCTCGTAACTATGGCTACACCTTC
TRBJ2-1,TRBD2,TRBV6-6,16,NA,CASSYPTSGGGNEQFF,TGTGCCAGCAGTTACCCGACTAGCGGGGGAGGGAATGAGCAGTTCTTC
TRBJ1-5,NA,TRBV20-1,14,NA,CSAPRGNSNQPQHF,TGCAGTGCCCCGAGGGGGAATAGCAATCAGCCCCAGCATTTT
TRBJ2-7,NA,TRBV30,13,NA,CAWTSDTTYEQYF,TGTGCCTGGACCTCTGACACGACCTACGAGCAGTACTTC
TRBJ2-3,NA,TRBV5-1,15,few,CASSLDALGRDTQYF,TGCGCCAGCAGCTTGGATGCCCTGGGACGGGATACGCAGTATTTT
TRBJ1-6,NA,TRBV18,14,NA,CASSPRFEDSPLHF,TGTGCCAGCTCACCACGTTTTGAGGATTCACCCCTCCACTTT
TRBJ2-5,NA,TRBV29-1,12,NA,CSVRPDQETQYF,TGCAGCGTTCGGCCGGACCAAGAGACCCAGTACTTC
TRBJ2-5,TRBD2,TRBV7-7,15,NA,CASSPPLRGEETQYF,TGTGCCAGCAGCCCGCCACTGCGGGGGGAAGAGACCCAGTACTTC
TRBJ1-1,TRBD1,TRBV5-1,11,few,CASSTGAEAFF,TGCGCCAGCAGTACAGGGGCTGAAGCTTTCTTT
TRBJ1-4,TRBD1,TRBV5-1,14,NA,CASKIGQGNEKLFF,TGCGCCAGCAAAATAGGACAGGGTAATGAAAAACTGTTTTTT